This T cell receptor (beta chain) originates from a study of shared clonotypes between healthy human individuals. Profiling relied on immunoSEQ multiplex PCR, and the TCRdb table lists in-frame clones only, not all of them. The sample contains about 1.1 million clones, approximately 80% of which appear only once. The sequencing input was memory CD4+ T cells from PBMCs. Sample subset: CD45RA-negative fraction. The clonotype was recovered from a man aged 18 to 29 in good health. Some clones in this sample may be carry-over from other donors' samples.

DNA for the CDR3: TGCGCCAGCAGCTGGTGGGGGACGGTCTTCACAGATACGCAGTATTTT. Protein product: CASSWWGTVFTDTQYF. The chain employs TRBV5-1 and TRBJ2-3; D is perhaps TRBD1 or TRBD2 (5 bases each). The CDR3 covers 16 residues. The germline V gene encodes CDR1 SGHRS and CDR2 YFSETQ. V lost 3 bases to trimming and J lost 2 bases, with 16 bases between them.